This T cell receptor (beta chain) was captured by sequencing in a study of T cell changes during pregnancy in multiple sclerosis. The repertoire was sequenced with immunoSEQ multiplex PCR; TCRdb's copy has only in-frame clones and lacks some. The table has 70,000 or so clones, 80% to 95% seen once. This clone was recorded a few times. This CDR3 spans 15 amino acids. Looked up from germline, CDR1 is MNHNY and CDR2 is SVGAGI (reference sequence). The junction had 3 bases not matched to a gene; V was cut back by 0 bases and J by 5 bases. This TCR came from a female donor with multiple sclerosis, enrolled in a pregnancy study. The sample was CD4+ T cells from peripheral blood mononuclear cells, taken after pregnancy. The chain combines TRBV6-6 with TRBJ1-1, with 10 positions matching TRBD1. CDR3 amino acids: CASSYSWDRGTEAFF. CDR3 nucleotides: TGTGCCAGCAGTTACTCCTGGGACAGGGGAACTGAAGCTTTCTTT.